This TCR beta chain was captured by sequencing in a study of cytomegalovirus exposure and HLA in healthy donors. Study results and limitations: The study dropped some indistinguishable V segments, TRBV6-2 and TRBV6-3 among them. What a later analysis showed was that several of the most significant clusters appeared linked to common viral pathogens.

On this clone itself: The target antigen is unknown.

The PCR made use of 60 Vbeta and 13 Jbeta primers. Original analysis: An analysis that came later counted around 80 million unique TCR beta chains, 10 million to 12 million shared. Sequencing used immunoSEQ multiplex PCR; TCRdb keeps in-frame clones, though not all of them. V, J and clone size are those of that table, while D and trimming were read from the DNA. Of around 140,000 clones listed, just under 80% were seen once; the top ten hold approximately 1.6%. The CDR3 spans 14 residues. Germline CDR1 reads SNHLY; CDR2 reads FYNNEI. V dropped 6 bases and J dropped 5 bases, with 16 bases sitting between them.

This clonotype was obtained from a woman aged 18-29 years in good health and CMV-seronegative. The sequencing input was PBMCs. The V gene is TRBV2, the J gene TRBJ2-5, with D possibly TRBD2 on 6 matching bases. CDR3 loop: CASRISSDVETQYF. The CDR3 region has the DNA TGTGCCAGCAGGATTTCTAGCGACGTGGAGACCCAGTACTTC.